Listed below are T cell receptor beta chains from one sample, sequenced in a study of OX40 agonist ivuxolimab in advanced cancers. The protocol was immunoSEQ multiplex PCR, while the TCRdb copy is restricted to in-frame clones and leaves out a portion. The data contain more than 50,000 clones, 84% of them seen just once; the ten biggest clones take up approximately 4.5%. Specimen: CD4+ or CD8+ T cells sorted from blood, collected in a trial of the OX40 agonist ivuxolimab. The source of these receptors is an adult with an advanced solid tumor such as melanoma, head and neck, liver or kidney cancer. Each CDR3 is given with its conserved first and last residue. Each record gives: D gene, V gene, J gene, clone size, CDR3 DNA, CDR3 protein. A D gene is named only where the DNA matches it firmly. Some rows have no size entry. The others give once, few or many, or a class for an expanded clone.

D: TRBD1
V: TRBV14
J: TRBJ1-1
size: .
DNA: TGTGCCAGCAGCCGGGACAGGGAACTGGGTGCTTTCTTT
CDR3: CASSRDRELGAFF

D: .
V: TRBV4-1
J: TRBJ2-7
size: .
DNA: TGCGCCAGCAGCCTCGGGGAGAAGAGCTCCTACGAGCAGTACTTC
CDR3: CASSLGEKSSYEQYF

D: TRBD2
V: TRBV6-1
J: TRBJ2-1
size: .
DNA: TGTGCCAGCAGGACGACTGGAGCGGGGGAGCAGTTCTTC
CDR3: CASRTTGAGEQFF

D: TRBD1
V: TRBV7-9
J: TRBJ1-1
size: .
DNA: TGTGCCAGCAGCTCGGGACAGGCAAACACTGAAGCTTTCTTT
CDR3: CASSSGQANTEAFF

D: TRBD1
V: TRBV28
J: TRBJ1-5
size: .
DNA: TGTGCCAGCAGTACAGGGGGCTATCAGCCCCAGCATTTT
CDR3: CASSTGGYQPQHF

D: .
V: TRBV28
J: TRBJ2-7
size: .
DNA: TGTGCCAGCGAACCGGGACATACCTACGAGCAGTACTTC
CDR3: CASEPGHTYEQYF

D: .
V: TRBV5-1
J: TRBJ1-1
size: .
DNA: TGCGCCAGCAGCTTGGGAGTTTTTGGGAAAACTGAAGCTTTCTTT
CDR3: CASSLGVFGKTEAFF

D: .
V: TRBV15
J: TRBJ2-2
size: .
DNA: TGTGCCACCAGCGGCCGCCGACAGATTGGGAGCGGGGAGCTGTTTTTT
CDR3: CATSGRRQIGSGELFF

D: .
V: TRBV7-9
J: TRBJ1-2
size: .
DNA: TGTGCCAGCAGCTTAGAACTGATAAGCTATGGCTACACCTTC
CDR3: CASSLELISYGYTF

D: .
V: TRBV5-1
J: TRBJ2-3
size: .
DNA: TGCGCCAGCAGCTTGGCAGGGAGGACAAGCACAGATACGCAGTATTTT
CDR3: CASSLAGRTSTDTQYF

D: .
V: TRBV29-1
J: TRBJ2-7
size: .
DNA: TGCAGCGTCAGGTTGAGCTCCTACGAGCAGTACTTC
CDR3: CSVRLSSYEQYF

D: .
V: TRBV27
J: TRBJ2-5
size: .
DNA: TGTGCCAGCAGCCCGTACAACGTGGGGCAAGAGACCCAGTACTTC
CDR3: CASSPYNVGQETQYF

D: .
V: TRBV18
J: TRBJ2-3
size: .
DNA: TGTGCCAGCTCACCACCGTCACCGGGCATGTCGGATACGCAGTATTTT
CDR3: CASSPPSPGMSDTQYF

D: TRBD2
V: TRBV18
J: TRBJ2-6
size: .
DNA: TGTGCCAGCTCACCACGGGCGGGGGGCGTCTCTGGGGCCAACGTCCTGACTTTC
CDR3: CASSPRAGGVSGANVLTF

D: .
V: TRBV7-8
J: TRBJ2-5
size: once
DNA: TGTGCCAGCAGCTTAGGTCGACGGGAGAGCCTCCAAGAGACCCAGTACTTC
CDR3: CASSLGRRESLQETQYF

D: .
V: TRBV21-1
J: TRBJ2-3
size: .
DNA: TGTGCCAGCCTCGGGGGGGTTTTTACAGATACGCAGTATTTT
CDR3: CASLGGVFTDTQYF

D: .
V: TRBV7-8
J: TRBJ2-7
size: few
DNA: TGTGCCAGCAGCTTAATCGACGAGCAGTACTTC
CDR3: CASSLIDEQYF

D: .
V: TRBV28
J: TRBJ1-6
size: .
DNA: TGTGCCAGCAGTTTATATAGTTACAGCTCCTATAATTCACCCCTCCACTTT
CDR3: CASSLYSYSSYNSPLHF

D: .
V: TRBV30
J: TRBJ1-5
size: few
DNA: TGTGCCTGGAGTAGGGGCTTAAATCAGCCCCAGCATTTT
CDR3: CAWSRGLNQPQHF

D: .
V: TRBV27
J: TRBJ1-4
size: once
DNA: TGTGCCAGCAGTTCCCGGGGGCGGGTTAATGAAAAACTGTTTTTT
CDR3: CASSSRGRVNEKLFF

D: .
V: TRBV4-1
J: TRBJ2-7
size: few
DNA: TGCGCCAGCAGCCAACCCCCTTTGGGGGTGAAGCCCTACGAGCAGTACTTC
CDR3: CASSQPPLGVKPYEQYF

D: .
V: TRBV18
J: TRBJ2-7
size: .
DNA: TGTGCCAGCTCACCAGAAAAGGGGCCTCAGGAGCAGTACTTC
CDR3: CASSPEKGPQEQYF

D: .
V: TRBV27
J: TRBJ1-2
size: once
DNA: TGTGCCAGCAGGACGGGTCACCAGGGCTACACCTTC
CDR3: CASRTGHQGYTF

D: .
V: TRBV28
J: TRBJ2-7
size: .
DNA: .
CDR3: CASSSSTIAGRYEQYF

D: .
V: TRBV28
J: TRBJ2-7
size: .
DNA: TGTGCCAGTGAAAAACAGGCCCACAAGCAGTACTTC
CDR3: CASEKQAHKQYF

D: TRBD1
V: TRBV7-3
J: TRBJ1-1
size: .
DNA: TGTGCCAGCAGCCTGGACAGGGTCAACACTGAAGCTTTCTTT
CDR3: CASSLDRVNTEAFF

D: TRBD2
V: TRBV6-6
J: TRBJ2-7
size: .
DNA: TGTGCCAGCAGTCGCCCCTCGGATGGGAGGGGCGAGCAGTACTTC
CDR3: CASSRPSDGRGEQYF

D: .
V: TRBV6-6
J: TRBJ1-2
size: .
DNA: TGTGCCAGCACCGCTGGTGGCGCATACCCCTATGGCTACACCTTC
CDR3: CASTAGGAYPYGYTF

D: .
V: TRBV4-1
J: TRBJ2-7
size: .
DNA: TGCGCCAGCAGCCAGAGGGGGGACAGCTCCTACGAGCAGTACTTC
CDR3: CASSQRGDSSYEQYF

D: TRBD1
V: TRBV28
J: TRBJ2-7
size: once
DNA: TGTGCCAGCAGTGCCCCTCGGGGGACAGGGGCCAGCGAGCAGTACTTC
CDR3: CASSAPRGTGASEQYF

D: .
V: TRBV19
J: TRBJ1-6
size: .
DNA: TGTGCCAGTAGTATAAAGGCGGACTATAATTCACCCCTCCACTTT
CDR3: CASSIKADYNSPLHF

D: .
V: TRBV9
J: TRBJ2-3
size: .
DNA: TGTGCCAGCAGCCCCCCGGGCCTCGTTGGTACGCAGTATTTT
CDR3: CASSPPGLVGTQYF

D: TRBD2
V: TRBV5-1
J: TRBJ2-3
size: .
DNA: TGCGCCAGCAGCTTGATAACTAGCGGGAGGGCAGGCGTAACAGATACGCAGTATTTT
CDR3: CASSLITSGRAGVTDTQYF

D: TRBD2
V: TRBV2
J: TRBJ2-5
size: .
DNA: TGTGCCAGCAGTGAGACTAGCGGGAGAGGGCAAGAGACCCAGTACTTC
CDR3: CASSETSGRGQETQYF

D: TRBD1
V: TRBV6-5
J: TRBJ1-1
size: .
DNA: TGTGCCAGCAGACAACCGACAGGGACTGAAGCTTTCTTT
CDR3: CASRQPTGTEAFF

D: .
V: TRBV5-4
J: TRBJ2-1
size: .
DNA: TGTGCCAGCAGCTTCGGGGGCGCAGCAACCTACAATGAGCAGTTCTTC
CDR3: CASSFGGAATYNEQFF

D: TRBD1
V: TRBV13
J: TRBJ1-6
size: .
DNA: TGTGCCAGCAGCTTAAGGCCTACAGGGGGCTTTTCACCCCTCCACTTT
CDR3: CASSLRPTGGFSPLHF

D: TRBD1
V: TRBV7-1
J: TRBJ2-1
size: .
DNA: TGTGCTACAGGGGCAGGGTACAATGAGCAGTTCTTC
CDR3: CATGAGYNEQFF

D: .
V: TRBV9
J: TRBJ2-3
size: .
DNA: TGTGCCAGCAGCGCGCCATCAGATACGCAGTATTTT
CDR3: CASSAPSDTQYF

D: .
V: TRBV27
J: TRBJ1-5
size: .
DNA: TGTGCCAGCAGTTTATCGGGACAACCGAACCAGCCCCAGCATTTT
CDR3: CASSLSGQPNQPQHF